The 10 T cell receptor beta chains given below trace back to one sample, sequenced in a study of cytomegalovirus exposure and HLA in healthy donors. A multiplex PCR was run with 60 Vbeta primers and 13 Jbeta primers. Method: immunoSEQ multiplex PCR; TCRdb's copy keeps in-frame clones and lacks some. The sample includes more than 95,000 clones. Material for sequencing was PBMCs. These receptors originate from a man in his forties in good health and CMV-seronegative.

A word on this clone: Distinct nucleotide sequences in the sample also encode this CDR3. The V gene is TRBV4-1, the J gene TRBJ2-2, with a weak D call TRBD1 (5 bases). This CDR3 has 14 residues. Looked up from germline, CDR1 is MGHRA and CDR2 is YSYEKL. Between the trimmed V and J ends, which lost 0 bases and 6 bases, there was a span of 8 bases. For the CDR3, the DNA is TGCGCCAGCAGCCAAGATTCAGGGTCCGGGGAGCTGTTTTTT. This gives the protein CASSQDSGSGELFF.

This chain connects TRBV14 to TRBJ1-1; D unresolved. Trimming stripped 2 bases from V and 0 bases from J, with 4 bases between. CDR1 is SGHDN and CDR2 is FVKESK in the germline V gene. The CDR3 is made up of 13 amino acids. The CDR3 here is CASSQSLNTEAFF. DNA for the CDR3: TGTGCCAGCAGCCAAAGCTTGAACACTGAAGCTTTCTTT.

Concerning this clone itself: Other nucleotide sequences in the sample specify the same CDR3. The chain uses TRBV6-1 and TRBJ2-1; 7 nucleotides align to TRBD2. The CDR3 is 13 residues long. The germline CDR1 and CDR2 sequences are MNHNS and SASEGT. V trimming: 8 bases; J trimming: 3 bases; junction bases outside the gene matches: 4. CDR3 region: CASVGLVYNEQFF. DNA of the CDR3: TGTGCCAGCGTAGGACTAGTCTACAATGAGCAGTTCTTC.

The rearrangement joins TRBV28 to TRBJ1-4, with 8 bases fitting TRBD1. The junction had 10 bases not matched to a gene; V was cut back by 5 bases and J by 5 bases. The V gene's germline CDR1 is MDHEN and CDR2 SYDVKM. CDR3 size: 16 residues. In nucleotides, the CDR3 is TGTGCCAGCAGTCATCTGGGACAGGAATACAATGAAAAACTGTTTTTT. The encoded protein is CASSHLGQEYNEKLFF.

The gene calls are TRBV20-1 and TRBJ1-3; D remains ambiguous. The ends were cut back, 5 bases at V and 0 bases at J, with 2 bases in the middle. The CDR3 consists of 11 residues. The germline CDR1 and CDR2 sequences are DFQATT and SNEGSKA (reference sequence). The chain's CDR3 is CSAYSGNTIYF. In DNA form, the CDR3 reads TGCAGTGCTTACTCTGGAAACACCATATATTTT.

V usage is TRBV5-8 and J usage is TRBJ1-6; 8 bases map to TRBD1. V shed 4 bases, J shed 5 bases, and the junction held 5 bases outside the gene matches. CDR3 size: 15 residues. Germline assignment: CDR1 SGHTS and CDR2 YDEGEE. The CDR3 coding sequence is TGTGCCAGCAGCCGAGGACAGGGCAATAATTCACCCCTCCACTTT. It specifies CASSRGQGNNSPLHF.

Here the CDR3 reads CASSPSLRGYVSYGYTF. The CDR3 DNA reads as TGTGCCAGCAGCCCCTCGTTGCGGGGTTATGTGAGCTATGGCTACACCTTC. V is TRBV5-6 and J is TRBJ1-2; no clear D gene. The CDR3 runs 17 residues. The V end lost 4 bases, the J end lost 4 bases, and 23 bases lay between the germline ends. Per the germline V gene, CDR1 is SGHDT and CDR2 is YYEEEE.

This chain joins TRBV27 and TRBJ2-3; the D is unclear. This CDR3 contains 12 residues. Germline V CDR1 and CDR2: MNHEY, SMNVEV (reference sequence). The ends were cut back, 4 bases at V and 8 bases at J, with 10 bases in the middle. The CDR3 sequence: CASSSPPGTQYF. The CDR3 DNA reads TGTGCCAGCAGTTCCCCTCCAGGTACGCAGTATTTT.

J is TRBJ2-7 and V is TRBV6-5; 12 nucleotides align to TRBD2. Germline assignment: CDR1 MNHEY and CDR2 SVGAGI. Trimming cost V 7 bases and J 4 bases; bases outside gene matches: 2. The CDR3 runs to 13 residues. CDR3 sequence (DNA): TGTGCCAGCACCGGACTAGCGGGATACGAGCAGTACTTC. This translates into CASTGLAGYEQYF.

This sequence joins TRBV7-9 and TRBJ2-3; 7 bases match TRBD1. CDR1 and CDR2 (germline): SEHNR, FQNEAQ (reference sequence). V was clipped by 3 bases and J by 3 bases; unmatched bases: 3. The CDR3 loop spans 14 amino acids. The CDR3 DNA reads as TGTGCCAGCAGCTTCCGGACAGGAACAGATACGCAGTATTTT. It yields the protein CASSFRTGTDTQYF.